This T cell receptor beta chain appears in the sequencing data of a study of CD8+ T cells in alopecia areata. Overall study findings and caveats: Possibly because of HLA-related factors, TCR sharing was less clear across patients than in mice.

It was from alopecia areata patients that lesional scalp punch biopsies and peripheral blood were collected. This clone appeared a single time. No antigen is known for it. Reverse transcribed after extraction, RNA yielded cDNA as the sequencing template. Generated by immunoSEQ multiplex PCR, the TCRdb table keeps only in-frame clones and is missing some. This table has 110,000 to 150,000 clones, about 60% appearing once. The sample consisted of CD4+ T cells sorted from blood, taken at week 0. This sequence was found in a human donor with alopecia areata.

The CDR3 sequence: CAISELTGGYGYTF. DNA of the CDR3: TGTGCCATCAGTGAATTGACAGGGGGCTATGGCTACACCTTC. The chain recombines TRBV10-3 with TRBJ1-2, with 9 bases that match TRBD1. The CDR3 covers 14 residues. V was pared by 3 bases and J by 4 bases, with 3 bases of the junction left unmatched. Looked up from germline, CDR1 is ENHRY and CDR2 is SYGVKD.